One TCR beta chain is described in this entry. After removal of 2 bases from V and 7 bases from J, the junction contained 8 bases not matched to a gene. Germline V gene sequence: CDR1 SGHRS, CDR2 YFSETQ. The CDR3 has 14 residues. The data were obtained in a study of blood T cell repertoires in COVID-19. Study details: The United States, Italy and Spain were the sources of the acute and convalescent COVID-19 samples. T cells, B-cell-depleted T cells, or PBMCs supplied cDNA or gDNA.

Patients at the Seattle site were enrolled during active infection and followed longitudinally. The repertoire was sequenced with immunoSEQ multiplex PCR; TCRdb's copy has only in-frame clones and lacks some. In the table there are about 25,000 clones, roughly 91% of which are singletons. The sequence came from an older man with COVID-19, enrolled during active disease. Input material: peripheral blood. V usage is TRBV5-1 and J usage is TRBJ1-2; 7 bases fit TRBD1. The CDR3 region has the DNA TGCGCCAGCAGCTTCCGACAGGGCGAAGGTGGCTACACCTTC. It is translated as CASSFRQGEGGYTF.